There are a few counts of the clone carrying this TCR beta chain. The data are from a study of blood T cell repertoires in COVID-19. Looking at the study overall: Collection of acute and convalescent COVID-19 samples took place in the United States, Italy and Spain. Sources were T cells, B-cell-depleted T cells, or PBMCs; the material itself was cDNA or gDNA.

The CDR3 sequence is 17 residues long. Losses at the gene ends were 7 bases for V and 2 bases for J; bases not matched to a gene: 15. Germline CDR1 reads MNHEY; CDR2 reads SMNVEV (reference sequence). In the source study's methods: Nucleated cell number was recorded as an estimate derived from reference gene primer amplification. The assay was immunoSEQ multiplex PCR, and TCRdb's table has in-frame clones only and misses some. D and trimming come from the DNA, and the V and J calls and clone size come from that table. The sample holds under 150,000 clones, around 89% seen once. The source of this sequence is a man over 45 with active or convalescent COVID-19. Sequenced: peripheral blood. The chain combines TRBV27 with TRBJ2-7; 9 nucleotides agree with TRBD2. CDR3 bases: TGTGCCAGCAATCAAACCCCGCGGGCGGGAGGGACCTACGAGCAGTACTTC. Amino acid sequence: CASNQTPRAGGTYEQYF.